The next 9 T cell receptor beta chains were all read from a single sample in a study of blood T cell repertoires in COVID-19 (dated by TCRdb to about 2020). The library was obtained by the immunoSEQ multiplex PCR assay. Here the immuneACCESS table is served through TCRdb, limited to in-frame sequences with V and J called. Missing clones are a known gap in these copies; in checked studies unresolved V genes cover under half, and the rest lacks a known reason. The sample table shows about 190,000 clones, and more than 60% are seen once. Approximately 13% of the sample rests with the top ten. Sequencing was carried out using peripheral blood. The receptors here all came from a man aged 45-65 years who had recovered from COVID-19.

The chain combines TRBV11-3 with TRBJ2-2, with 15 bases identical to TRBD2. The V gene's germline CDR1 is SGHNT and CDR2 YENEEA. Trimming cost V 5 bases and J 5 bases; bases outside gene matches: 9. This CDR3 contains 18 residues. CDR3 protein: CASSGLAGGPWGTGELFF. The CDR3 nucleotides are TGTGCCAGCAGCGGACTAGCGGGAGGGCCCTGGGGGACCGGGGAGCTGTTTTTT.

This clone was counted a single time. The V call is TRBV18, the J call TRBJ1-4; 10 bases map to TRBD1. This CDR3 comprises 14 residues. Germline lookup yields CDR1 KGHSH and CDR2 LQKENI. Trimming removed 3 bases from V and 5 bases from J; junction bases left unmatched: 0. CDR3 residues: CASSPGQGNEKLFF. The DNA of the CDR3 is TGTGCCAGCTCACCGGGACAGGGGAATGAAAAACTGTTTTTT.

This rearrangement joins TRBV11-2 to TRBJ2-5, with 14 bases identical to TRBD2. V dropped 5 bases and J dropped 3; count of bases not matched to a gene: 5. The length of the CDR3 is 16 residues. CDR1 and CDR2 from the germline V gene are SGHAT and FQNNGV. The CDR3 spells CASSAMGLAGEETQYF. The DNA of the CDR3 is TGTGCCAGCAGCGCGATGGGACTAGCGGGAGAAGAGACCCAGTACTTC.

CDR3 coding DNA: TGTGCCAGTAGTTCCAGGGCCCTGAACACTGAAGCTTTCTTT. It yields the protein CASSSRALNTEAFF. The V call is TRBV19, the J call TRBJ1-1; D is possibly TRBD1 (5 bases). Trimming left V 5 bases short and J 0 bases short, with 10 bases between. CDR3 length equals 14 residues. Germline lookup yields CDR1 LNHDA and CDR2 SQIVND (reference sequence).

The V call is TRBV6-5, the J call TRBJ2-5; TRBD1 matches at 7 bases. The CDR3 is 13 residues long. Germline trimming cut 6 bases from V and 2 bases from J; bases unmatched to any gene: 3. Germline assignment: CDR1 MNHEY and CDR2 SVGAGI. The CDR3 is CASSRGQQETQYF. The CDR3 bases are TGTGCCAGCAGCAGGGGACAGCAAGAGACCCAGTACTTC.

This clone has just one count. The rearrangement links TRBV20-1 to TRBJ2-7; D is perhaps TRBD2 (5 bases). The V gene's germline CDR1 is DFQATT and CDR2 SNEGSKA (reference sequence). The V end was cut by 4 bases, the J end by 3 bases, with 7 bases between. The length of the CDR3 is 11 residues. CDR3 in amino acids: CSATEDYEQYF. The CDR3 region has the DNA TGCAGTGCTACGGAGGACTACGAGCAGTACTTC.

This chain uses TRBV6-1 with TRBJ2-7; TRBD1 matches 9 bases. This CDR3 has 16 residues. V gave up 2 bases and J gave up 0 bases; unmatched junction bases: 5. Germline V CDR1 and CDR2: MNHNS, SASEGT. The DNA of the CDR3 is TGTGCCAGCAGTGAATCGCTGGGACAGGGCTCCTACGAGCAGTACTTC. It codes for CASSESLGQGSYEQYF.

The rearrangement links TRBV6-1 to TRBJ1-5, with 9 bases lining up with TRBD1. There are 16 residues in the CDR3. Trimming cost V 2 bases and J 2 bases; bases outside gene matches: 4. Germline CDR1 and CDR2: MNHNS and SASEGT. The CDR3 spells CASSERDREGNQPQHF. CDR3 nucleotides: TGTGCCAGCAGTGAAAGGGACAGGGAGGGCAATCAGCCCCAGCATTTT.

The gene calls are TRBV30 and TRBJ1-6; 10 nucleotides match TRBD1. V dropped 3 bases and J dropped 10; count of bases not matched to a gene: 6. The length of the CDR3 is 14 residues. In germline, CDR1 is GTSNPN, CDR2 SVGIG (reference sequence). The CDR3 here is CAWRGQGTGSPLHF. The CDR3 nucleotides read TGTGCCTGGAGGGGACAGGGGACAGGATCACCCCTCCACTTT.